This is a list of T cell receptor beta chains from one sample in a study of CD8 T cells in ankylosing spondylitis. TCRdb fed the 5' RACE reads into MiXCR, producing one record per CDR3 protein. The sample yields about 700,000 distinct CDR3 sequences, around 19% seen once. The sample consisted of blood, either unsorted or a sorted T cell fraction (not recorded which). All receptors come from a male donor with ankylosing spondylitis. The CDR3 runs from the conserved cysteine through the conserved F or W. D genes are given only for firm matches. Some rows mark clone size as missing; the rest say once, few, many or name a class of expanded clone.

size: few
J: TRBJ1-2
V: TRBV5-1
D: TRBD1
length: 14
CDR3: CASSPGQGVWGYTF
DNA: TGCGCCAGCAGCCCCGGACAGGGGGTTTGGGGCTACACCTTC

size: .
J: TRBJ2-7
V: TRBV3-1
D: TRBD2
length: 16
CDR3: CASSRGSGTASYEQYF
DNA: TGTGCCAGCAGCCGGGGTAGCGGGACCGCCTCCTACGAGCAGTACTTC

size: .
J: TRBJ2-5
V: TRBV29-1
D: .
length: 12
CDR3: CSCGDYQETQYF
DNA: TGCAGCTGTGGAGATTACCAAGAGACCCAGTACTTC

size: .
J: TRBJ1-2
V: TRBV28
D: .
length: 13
CDR3: CASSFPLDYGYTF
DNA: TGTGCCAGCAGTTTCCCCCTGGACTATGGCTACACCTTC

size: few
J: TRBJ1-1
V: TRBV5-1
D: TRBD1
length: 14
CDR3: CASSVRQGVTEAFF
DNA: TGCGCCAGCAGCGTTAGACAGGGGGTAACTGAAGCTTTCTTT

size: few
J: TRBJ2-7
V: TRBV5-1
D: .
length: 13
CDR3: CASSSQKGHEQYF
DNA: TGCGCCAGCAGCTCCCAGAAGGGCCACGAGCAGTACTTC

size: .
J: TRBJ2-7
V: TRBV27
D: .
length: 16
CDR3: CASSPMGVRQVYEQYF
DNA: TGTGCCAGCAGTCCTATGGGGGTACGACAGGTCTACGAGCAGTACTTC

size: .
J: TRBJ2-7
V: TRBV7-9
D: .
length: 12
CDR3: CASTHGALEQYF
DNA: TGTGCCAGCACCCACGGAGCACTCGAGCAGTACTTC

size: .
J: TRBJ2-1
V: TRBV27
D: .
length: 13
CDR3: CASSLSWGSGQFF
DNA: TGTGCCAGCAGTTTATCGTGGGGGTCAGGGCAGTTCTTC

size: .
J: TRBJ2-7
V: TRBV10-3
D: .
length: 12
CDR3: CAISESTDEQYF
DNA: TGTGCCATCAGTGAGTCCACGGACGAGCAGTACTTC

size: few
J: TRBJ2-1
V: TRBV29-1
D: .
length: 10
CDR3: CSVGDNEQFF
DNA: TGCAGCGTTGGGGACAATGAGCAGTTCTTC

size: .
J: TRBJ1-2
V: TRBV5-6
D: TRBD1
length: 13
CDR3: CASSRDRGRGYTF
DNA: TGTGCCAGCAGCCGGGACAGGGGGCGAGGCTACACCTTC

size: once
J: TRBJ2-3
V: TRBV6-2/TRBV6-3
D: TRBD2
length: 16
CDR3: CASSYLDLADTDTQYF
DNA: TGTGCCAGCAGTTACTTGGATCTAGCGGATACAGATACGCAGTATTTT

size: few
J: TRBJ2-4
V: TRBV29-1
D: TRBD1
length: 11
CDR3: CSVEDQGVQYF
DNA: TGCAGCGTCGAAGACCAGGGGGTTCAGTACTTC

size: few
J: TRBJ2-3
V: TRBV11-2
D: .
length: 15
CDR3: CASSLVTGLTDTQYF
DNA: TGTGCCAGCAGCTTAGTAACGGGACTCACAGATACGCAGTATTTT

size: many
J: TRBJ1-1
V: TRBV20-1
D: .
length: 14
CDR3: CSARDGAGDTEAFF
DNA: TGCAGTGCTAGAGATGGGGCGGGGGACACTGAAGCTTTCTTT

size: .
J: TRBJ2-7
V: TRBV18
D: .
length: 18
CDR3: CASSPRRGDKSRSYEQYF
DNA: TGTGCCAGCTCACCTCGCCGTGGGGACAAGTCGCGCTCCTACGAGCAGTACTTC

size: few
J: TRBJ1-5
V: TRBV20-1
D: .
length: 12
CDR3: CSADGQSGPQHF
DNA: TGCAGTGCTGATGGACAGAGTGGGCCCCAGCATTTT

size: .
J: TRBJ2-3
V: TRBV9
D: .
length: 14
CDR3: CASSVGNVADTQYF
DNA: TGTGCCAGCAGCGTAGGGAACGTCGCAGATACGCAGTATTTT

size: few
J: TRBJ2-2
V: TRBV28
D: TRBD2
length: 19
CDR3: CASSPGTSGRAFDTGELFF
DNA: TGTGCCAGCAGTCCCGGGACTAGCGGGAGGGCCTTCGACACCGGGGAGCTGTTTTTT